This T cell receptor beta chain is drawn from a study of blood T cell repertoires in COVID-19. Background on the study: Samples taken during acute and convalescent COVID-19 were collected in the United States, Italy and Spain. PBMCs, B-cell-depleted T cells, or T cells were the source of the cDNA or gDNA that made up the material.

Measured with immunoSEQ multiplex PCR; TCRdb has only the in-frame clones, and not every one. The data contain over 300,000 clones, 90% of them singletons. The sequenced sample consisted of peripheral blood. This clonotype was obtained from a man between 18 and 29 years old with active or convalescent COVID-19.

The CDR3 is CASTPEPVTDTQYF. The DNA for the CDR3 is TGTGCCAGCACTCCGGAGCCAGTCACAGATACGCAGTATTTT. The rearrangement uses TRBV9 and TRBJ2-3; D gene ambiguous. The V end was cut by 6 bases, the J end by 2 bases, with 13 bases between. Germline CDR1 SGDLS, CDR2 YYNGEE. The CDR3 contains 14 residues.